The clone carrying this TCR beta chain was observed a few times. Its matching antigen is unknown. This sample stems from a study of T cell repertoires in cytomegalovirus infection. Study context: An indication of both CMV infection and matching HLA type came from public TCR beta signatures. The study, taken as a whole, reports: Public TCR beta family frequency separated CMV-and-HLA carriers, including in an independent cohort.

Per the germline V gene, CDR1 is MNHNY and CDR2 is SVGAGI (reference sequence). The CDR3 has 13 amino acids. V lost 2 bases and J lost 5, with 9 bases in between. In TCRdb, the reads were re-called with MiXCR into one record per CDR3 protein. The sample has approximately 500,000 distinct CDR3 sequences; 11% are singletons. The V and J genes are TRBV6-6 and TRBJ1-2, with a weak D call TRBD1 (5 bases). This clonotype was obtained from a human donor in good health (CMV status not recorded). Some clones in this sample may be carry-over from other donors' samples. Material: PBMCs. As DNA, the CDR3 is TGTGCCAGCAGTTACGGGGGAAAGTATGGCTACACCTTC. Its protein product is CASSYGGKYGYTF.